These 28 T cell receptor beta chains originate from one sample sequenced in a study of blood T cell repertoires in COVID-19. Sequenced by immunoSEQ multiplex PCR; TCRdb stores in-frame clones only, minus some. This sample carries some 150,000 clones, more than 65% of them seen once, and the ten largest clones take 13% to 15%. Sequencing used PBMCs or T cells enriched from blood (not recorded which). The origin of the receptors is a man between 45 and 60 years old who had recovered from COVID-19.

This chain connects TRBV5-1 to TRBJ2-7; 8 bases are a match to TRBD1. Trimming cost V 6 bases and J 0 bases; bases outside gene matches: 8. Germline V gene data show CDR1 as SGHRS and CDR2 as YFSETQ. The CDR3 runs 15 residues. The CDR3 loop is CASKRAGGLSYEQYF. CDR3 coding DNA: TGCGCCAGCAAAAGGGCAGGGGGCCTCTCCTACGAGCAGTACTTC.

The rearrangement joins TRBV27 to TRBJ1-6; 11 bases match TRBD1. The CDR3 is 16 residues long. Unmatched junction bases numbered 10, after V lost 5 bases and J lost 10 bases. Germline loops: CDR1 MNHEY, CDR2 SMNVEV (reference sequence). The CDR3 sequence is CASSRPGQGVQSPLHF. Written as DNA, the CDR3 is TGTGCCAGCAGTCGGCCGGGACAGGGGGTTCAATCACCCCTCCACTTT.

The CDR3 DNA follows: TGTGCCACCAGCACTAGGAGCAATCAGCCCCAGCATTTT. Amino acid sequence: CATSTRSNQPQHF. The chain couples TRBV15 to TRBJ1-5, with D unresolved. CDR1 and CDR2 from the germline V gene are LNHNV and YYDKDF (reference sequence). CDR3 length: 13 residues. V was clipped by 4 bases and J by 1 base, with 5 bases between them.

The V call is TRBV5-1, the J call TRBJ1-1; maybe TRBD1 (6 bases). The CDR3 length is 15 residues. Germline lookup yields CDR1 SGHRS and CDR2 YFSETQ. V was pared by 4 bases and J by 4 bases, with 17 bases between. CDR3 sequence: CASSGAGIGGTEAFF. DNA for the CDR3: TGCGCCAGCAGCGGAGCCGGGATAGGGGGCACTGAAGCTTTCTTT. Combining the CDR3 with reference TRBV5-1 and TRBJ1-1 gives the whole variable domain KAGVTQTPRYLIKTRGQQVTLSCSPISGHRSVSWYQQTPGQGLQFLFEYFSETQRNKGNFPGRFSGRQFSNSRSEMNVSTLELGDSALYLCASSGAGIGGTEAFFGQGTRLTVV.

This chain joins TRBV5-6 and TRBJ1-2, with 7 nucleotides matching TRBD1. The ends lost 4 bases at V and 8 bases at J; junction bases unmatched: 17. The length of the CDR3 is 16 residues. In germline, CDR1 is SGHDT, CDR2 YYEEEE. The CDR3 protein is CASSLPEGAQMGGYTF. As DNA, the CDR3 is TGTGCCAGCAGCCTGCCAGAGGGGGCCCAAATGGGCGGCTACACCTTC.

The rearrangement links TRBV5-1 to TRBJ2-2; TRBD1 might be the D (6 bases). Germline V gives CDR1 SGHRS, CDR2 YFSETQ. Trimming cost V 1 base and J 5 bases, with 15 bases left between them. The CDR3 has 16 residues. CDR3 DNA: TGCGCCAGCAGCTTGTTTACAGGGAACCCGACCGGGGAGCTGTTTTTT. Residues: CASSLFTGNPTGELFF.

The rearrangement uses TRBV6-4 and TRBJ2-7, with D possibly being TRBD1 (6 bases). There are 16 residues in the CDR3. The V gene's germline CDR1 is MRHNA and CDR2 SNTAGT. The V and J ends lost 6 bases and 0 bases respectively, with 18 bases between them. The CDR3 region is CASSRTGTSSSYEQYF. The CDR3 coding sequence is TGTGCCAGCAGCAGAACCGGGACATCGAGCTCCTACGAGCAGTACTTC.

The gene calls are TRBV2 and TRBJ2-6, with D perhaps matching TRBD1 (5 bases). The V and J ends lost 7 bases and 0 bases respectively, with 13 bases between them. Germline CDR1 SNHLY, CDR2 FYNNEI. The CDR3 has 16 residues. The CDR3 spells CASNSKGASGANVLTF. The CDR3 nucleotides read TGTGCCAGCAACAGCAAAGGGGCCTCTGGGGCCAACGTCCTGACTTTC. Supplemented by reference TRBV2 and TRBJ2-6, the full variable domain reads EPEVTQTPSHQVTQMGQEVILRCVPISNHLYFYWYRQILGQKVEFLVSFYNNEISEKSEIFDDQFSVERPDGSNFTLKIRSTKLEDSAMYFCASNSKGASGANVLTFGAGSRLTVL.

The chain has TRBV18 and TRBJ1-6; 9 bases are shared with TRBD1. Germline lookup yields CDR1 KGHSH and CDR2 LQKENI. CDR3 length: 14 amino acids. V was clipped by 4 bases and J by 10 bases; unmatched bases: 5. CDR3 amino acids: CASSQDRGGSPLHF. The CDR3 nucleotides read TGTGCCAGCTCACAGGACAGGGGTGGATCACCCCTCCACTTT.

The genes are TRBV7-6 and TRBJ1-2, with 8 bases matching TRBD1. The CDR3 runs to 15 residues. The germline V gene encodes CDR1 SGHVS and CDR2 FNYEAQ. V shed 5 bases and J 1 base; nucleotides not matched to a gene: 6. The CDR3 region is CASSGGQGHNYGYTF. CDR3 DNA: TGTGCCAGCAGCGGCGGACAGGGCCATAACTATGGCTACACCTTC.

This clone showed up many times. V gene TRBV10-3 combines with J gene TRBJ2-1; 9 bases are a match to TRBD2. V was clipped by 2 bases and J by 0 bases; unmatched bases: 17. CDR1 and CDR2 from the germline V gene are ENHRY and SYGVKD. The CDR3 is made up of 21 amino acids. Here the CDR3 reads CAISEGGATSGGRSSYNEQFF. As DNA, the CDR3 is TGTGCCATCAGTGAGGGAGGGGCGACTAGCGGCGGGAGAAGCTCCTACAATGAGCAGTTCTTC.

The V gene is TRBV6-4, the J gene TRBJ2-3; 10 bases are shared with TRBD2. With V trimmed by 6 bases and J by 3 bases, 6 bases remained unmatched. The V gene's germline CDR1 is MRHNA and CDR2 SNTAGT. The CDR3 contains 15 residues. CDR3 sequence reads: CASSELAGRTDTQYF. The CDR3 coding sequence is TGTGCCAGCAGCGAACTAGCGGGGCGAACAGATACGCAGTATTTT.

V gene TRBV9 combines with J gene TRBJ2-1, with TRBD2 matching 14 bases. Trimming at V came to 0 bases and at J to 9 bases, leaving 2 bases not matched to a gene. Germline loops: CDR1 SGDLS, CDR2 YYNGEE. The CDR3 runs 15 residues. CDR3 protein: CASSVVGLAGGEQFF. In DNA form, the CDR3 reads TGTGCCAGCAGCGTAGTAGGACTAGCGGGAGGTGAGCAGTTCTTC.

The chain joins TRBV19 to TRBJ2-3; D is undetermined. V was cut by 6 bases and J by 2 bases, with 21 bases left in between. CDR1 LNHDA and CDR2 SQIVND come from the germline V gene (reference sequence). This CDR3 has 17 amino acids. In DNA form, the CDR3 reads TGTGCCAGTAGCACCACAGCCACGGCCTCAAACACAGATACGCAGTATTTT. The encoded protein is CASSTTATASNTDTQYF.

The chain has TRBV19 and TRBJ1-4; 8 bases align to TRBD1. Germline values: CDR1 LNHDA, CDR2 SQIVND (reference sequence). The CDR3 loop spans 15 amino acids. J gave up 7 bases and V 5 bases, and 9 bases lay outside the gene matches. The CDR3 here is CASSVRTGKAEKLFF. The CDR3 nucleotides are TGTGCCAGTAGTGTTAGGACAGGGAAGGCTGAAAAACTGTTTTTT. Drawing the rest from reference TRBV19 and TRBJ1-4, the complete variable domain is DGGITQSPKYLFRKEGQNVTLSCEQNLNHDAMYWYRQDPGQGLRLIYYSQIVNDFQKGDIAEGYSVSREKKESFPLTVTSAQKNPTAFYLCASSVRTGKAEKLFFGSGTQLSVL.

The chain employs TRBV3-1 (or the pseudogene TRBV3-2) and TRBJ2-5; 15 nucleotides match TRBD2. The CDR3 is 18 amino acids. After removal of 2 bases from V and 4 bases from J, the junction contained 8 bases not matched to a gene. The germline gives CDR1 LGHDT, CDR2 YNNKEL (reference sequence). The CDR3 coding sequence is TGTGCCAGCAGCCAATCGGGACTAGCGGGGGGTTTTGGAGAGACCCAGTACTTC. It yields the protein CASSQSGLAGGFGETQYF.

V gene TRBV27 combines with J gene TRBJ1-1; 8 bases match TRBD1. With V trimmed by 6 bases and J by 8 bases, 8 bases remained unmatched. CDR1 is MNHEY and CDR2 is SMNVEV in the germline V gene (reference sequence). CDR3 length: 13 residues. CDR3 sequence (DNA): TGTGCCAGCAGGCCTGACAGGGGAGGGGAAGCTTTCTTT. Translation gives CASRPDRGGEAFF.

The CDR3 coding sequence is TGTGCCAGCAGCCAGGTACTAGCGGGGGGGCTGGGTGAGCAGTTCTTC. Residues: CASSQVLAGGLGEQFF. The chain uses TRBV3-1 (or the pseudogene TRBV3-2) and TRBJ2-1; TRBD2 agrees at 13 bases. This CDR3 spans 16 amino acids. Germline V gene data show CDR1 as LGHDT and CDR2 as YNNKEL (reference sequence). Trimming took 3 bases from V and 9 from J; bases not matched to a gene: 8.

CDR3 region: CASSVVAGTTDTQYF. In DNA, the CDR3 is TGTGCCAGCAGCGTAGTGGCAGGGACAACAGATACGCAGTATTTT. The genes are TRBV9 and TRBJ2-3; TRBD1 is a possible D gene (6 bases). This CDR3 has 15 residues. The germline gives CDR1 SGDLS, CDR2 YYNGEE. V was pared by 0 bases and J by 3 bases, with 11 bases between.

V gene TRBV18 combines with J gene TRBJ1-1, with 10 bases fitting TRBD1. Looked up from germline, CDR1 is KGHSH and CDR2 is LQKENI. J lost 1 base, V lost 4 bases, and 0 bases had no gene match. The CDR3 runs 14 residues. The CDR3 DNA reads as TGTGCCAGCTCACGGACAGGGGGGAACACTGAAGCTTTCTTT. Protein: CASSRTGGNTEAFF.

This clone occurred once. The CDR3 protein is CAWSAEIMNTEAFF. CDR3 sequence (DNA): TGTGCCTGGAGTGCCGAGATCATGAACACTGAAGCTTTCTTT. The rearrangement joins TRBV30 to TRBJ1-1; D ambiguous. The CDR3 spans 14 residues. Germline V gives CDR1 GTSNPN, CDR2 SVGIG (reference sequence). Trimming took off 1 base at V and 0 bases at J, with 9 bases between the two ends. Full variable domain (missing parts from reference TRBV30 and TRBJ1-1): SQTIHQWPATLVQPVGSPLSLECTVEGTSNPNLYWYRQAAGRGLQLLFYSVGIGQISSEVPQNLSASRPQDRQFILSSKKLLLSDSGFYLCAWSAEIMNTEAFFGQGTRLTVV.

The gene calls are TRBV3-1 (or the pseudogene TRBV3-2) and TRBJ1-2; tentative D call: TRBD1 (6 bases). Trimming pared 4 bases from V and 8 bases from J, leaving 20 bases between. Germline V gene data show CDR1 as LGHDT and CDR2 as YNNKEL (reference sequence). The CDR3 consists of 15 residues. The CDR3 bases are TGTGCCAGCAGCCCCCCCGGACAGAGGAACGGCGGCTACACCTTC. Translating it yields CASSPPGQRNGGYTF.

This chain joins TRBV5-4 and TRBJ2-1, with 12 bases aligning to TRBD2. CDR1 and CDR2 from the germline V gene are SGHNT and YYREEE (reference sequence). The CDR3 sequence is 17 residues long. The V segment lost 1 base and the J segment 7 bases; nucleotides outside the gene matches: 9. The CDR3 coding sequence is TGTGCCAGCAGCTTGACCCGACTAGCGGGGGAGATTAATGAGCAGTTCTTC. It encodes CASSLTRLAGEINEQFF.

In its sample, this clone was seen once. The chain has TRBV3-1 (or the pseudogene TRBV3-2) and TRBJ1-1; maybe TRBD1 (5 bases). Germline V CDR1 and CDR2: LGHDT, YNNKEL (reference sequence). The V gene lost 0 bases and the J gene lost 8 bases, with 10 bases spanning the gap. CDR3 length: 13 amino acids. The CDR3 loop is CASSQEQGGEAFF. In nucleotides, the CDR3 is TGTGCCAGCAGCCAAGAGCAGGGAGGGGAAGCTTTCTTT.

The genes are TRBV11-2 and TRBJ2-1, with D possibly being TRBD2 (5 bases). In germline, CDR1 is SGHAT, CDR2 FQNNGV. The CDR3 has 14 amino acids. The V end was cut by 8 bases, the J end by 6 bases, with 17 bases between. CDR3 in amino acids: CASSLVNTANEQFF. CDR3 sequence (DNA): TGTGCCAGCTCACTAGTTAATACTGCCAATGAGCAGTTCTTC.

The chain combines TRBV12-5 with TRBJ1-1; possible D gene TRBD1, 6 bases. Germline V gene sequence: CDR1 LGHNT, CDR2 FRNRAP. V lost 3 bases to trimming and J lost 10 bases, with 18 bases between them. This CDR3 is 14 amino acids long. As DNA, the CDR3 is TGTGCTAGTGGTTTAGATACACCTCTCAGGGGAGCTTTCTTT. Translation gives CASGLDTPLRGAFF.

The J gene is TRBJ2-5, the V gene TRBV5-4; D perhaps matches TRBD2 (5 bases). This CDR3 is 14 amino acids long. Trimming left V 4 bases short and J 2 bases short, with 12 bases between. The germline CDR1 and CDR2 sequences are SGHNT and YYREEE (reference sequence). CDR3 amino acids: CASSTLTGQETQYF. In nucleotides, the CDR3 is TGTGCCAGCAGCACATTGACGGGACAAGAGACCCAGTACTTC.

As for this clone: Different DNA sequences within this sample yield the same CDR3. In DNA, the CDR3 is TGTGCCAGCAGGGGGGACAGGGGGCGAAGCTACGAGCAGTACTTC. Protein: CASRGDRGRSYEQYF. V gene TRBV2 combines with J gene TRBJ2-7, with 12 bases fitting TRBD1. J was trimmed by 3 bases and V by 6 bases; bases with no gene match: 6. The CDR3 spans 15 residues. The V gene's germline CDR1 is SNHLY and CDR2 FYNNEI.